This T cell receptor (beta chain) was documented in a study of cytomegalovirus exposure and HLA in healthy donors. Findings and limits, study-wide: Researchers reported in a later analysis that common viral pathogens appeared linked to several top clusters. Some public TCRs appeared in many individuals, while most sequences were rare. Researchers catalogued approximately 160 TCR beta chains as cytomegalovirus-associated.

Trimming removed 3 bases at V and 6 bases at J, with 9 bases between. CDR1 SGHTA and CDR2 FQGTGA come from the germline V gene. The CDR3 covers 13 residues. Researchers ran the PCR with 60 Vbeta and 13 Jbeta primers. Method: immunoSEQ multiplex PCR; TCRdb's copy keeps in-frame clones and lacks some. This table has roughly 260,000 clones, around four fifths appearing once. About this clone itself: The antigen is not known.

The sample was PBMCs. This receptor was taken from a woman in her thirties or forties in good health and CMV-seropositive. The chain recombines TRBV7-3 with TRBJ2-1; D not certain. The CDR3 nucleotides read TGTGCCAGCAGCTTGGGTGGGCTCAATGAGCAGTTCTTC. Encoded protein: CASSLGGLNEQFF.